The clone carrying this TCR beta chain was seen a few times. As yet, its antigen is unknown. The data are from a study of T cell repertoires in cytomegalovirus infection. Study-level information: CMV infection and matching HLA type were both indicated by public TCR beta signatures. Overall study results and limits: HLA-C-restricted CMV-specific TCR beta clonotypes were dominant in the ex vivo response. Cumulative frequency (of public TCR beta family members) identified carriers of CMV plus the relevant HLA.

TCRdb re-called the reads through MiXCR, storing one row per CDR3 protein. Here the sample spans about 300,000 distinct CDR3 sequences, 9.6% being singletons. The germline V gene encodes CDR1 MDHEN and CDR2 SYDVKM. With 6 bases clipped from V and 4 bases from J, the junction kept 7 bases outside the gene matches. CDR3 size: 15 residues. The TCR comes from a human donor in good health (CMV status not recorded). Some clones in this sample may be carry-over from other donors' samples. Material: PBMCs. The chain couples TRBV28 to TRBJ2-1; 9 positions match TRBD1. The CDR3 sequence is CASRSPGQGYNEQFF. The DNA of the CDR3 is TGTGCCAGCAGATCTCCGGGACAGGGTTACAATGAGCAGTTCTTC.